The 27 T cell receptor beta chains below come from one sample, sequenced in a study of T-cell memory formation after mild COVID-19. TCRdb reprocessed the 5' RACE reads with MiXCR, giving one entry per CDR3 protein. The data contain 250,000 or so distinct CDR3 sequences, roughly 17% of them singletons. Sequencing was done on a sample of PBMCs or a T cell subset sorted from them (not recorded which). Receptors originate from a man aged 18 to 29 who had mild COVID-19 (a few samples of this study predate the infection). Cell type and time point are not known.

This clonotype was detected only a few times. The V gene is TRBV14, the J gene TRBJ2-7, with 8 bases fitting TRBD2. CDR3 length equals 14 residues. With 1 base clipped from V and 5 bases from J, the junction kept 4 bases outside the gene matches. Germline values: CDR1 SGHDN, CDR2 FVKESK. The CDR3 DNA reads TGTGCCAGCAGCCAAGCCGGGGGGGGACACGAGCAGTACTTC. It specifies CASSQAGGGHEQYF.

The chain combines TRBV3-1 with TRBJ2-7; D not certain. This CDR3 is built from 15 residues. Per the germline V gene, CDR1 is LGHDT and CDR2 is YNNKEL (reference sequence). V was trimmed by 3 bases and J by 3 bases, leaving 15 bases between them. The CDR3 DNA is TGTGCCAGCAGCCACAGCTGGCAGGAAGGCTACGAGCAGTACTTC. Its protein is CASSHSWQEGYEQYF.

This clonotype came up a few times. The CDR3 DNA follows: TGCAGTGCCCTCCCCCGGGGCCCACAAGAGACCCAGTACTTC. This gives the protein CSALPRGPQETQYF. The chain employs TRBV20-1 and TRBJ2-5; possibly TRBD1 or TRBD2 for D (5 bases each). CDR1 DFQATT and CDR2 SNEGSKA come from the germline V gene (reference sequence). V lost 6 bases to trimming and J lost 2 bases, with 16 bases between them. This CDR3 is built from 14 residues.

This rearrangement joins TRBV18 to TRBJ2-5; weak D call: TRBD2 (6 bases). Trimming removed 2 bases from V and 0 bases from J, with 10 bases in between. The CDR3 length is 15 residues. Germline V CDR1 and CDR2: KGHSH, LQKENI. The CDR3 region has the DNA TGTGCCAGCTCACCAGTACGGGGGAACCAAGAGACCCAGTACTTC. Its translation: CASSPVRGNQETQYF. The variable domain in full, with the rest retrieved from reference TRBV18 and TRBJ2-5, is NAGVMQNPRHLVRRRGQEARLRCSPMKGHSHVYWYRQLPEEGLKFMVYLQKENIIDESGMPKERFSAEFPKEGPSILRIQQVVRGDSAAYFCASSPVRGNQETQYFGPGTRLLVL.

The gene calls are TRBV6-5 and TRBJ2-7; 9 nucleotides line up with TRBD1. This CDR3 has 15 amino acids. Germline CDR1 reads MNHEY; CDR2 reads SVGAGI. V was clipped by 2 bases and J by 3 bases; unmatched bases: 5. The CDR3 DNA follows: TGTGCCAGCAGTTACACCGGGACAGGGTTCTACGAGCAGTACTTC. Translation: CASSYTGTGFYEQYF.

The gene calls are TRBV27 and TRBJ1-1; D possibly corresponds to TRBD1 (5 bases). Germline assignment: CDR1 MNHEY and CDR2 SMNVEV (reference sequence). CDR3 length: 13 residues. Trimming shortened V by 5 bases and J by 2 bases, and 9 bases separated the two germline ends. CDR3: CASSGAPNTEAFF. The CDR3 coding sequence is TGTGCCAGCAGTGGGGCTCCCAACACTGAAGCTTTCTTT.

V usage is TRBV7-9 and J usage is TRBJ1-5, with a tentative D call TRBD1 (6 bases). Trimming left V 5 bases short and J 3 bases short, with 14 bases between. The CDR3 totals 15 residues. Germline V gene sequence: CDR1 SEHNR, CDR2 FQNEAQ (reference sequence). The CDR3: CASSPPGGPNQPQHF. CDR3 coding DNA: TGTGCCAGCAGCCCGCCCGGGGGGCCCAATCAGCCCCAGCATTTT.

The chain carries TRBV30 and TRBJ1-1; possibly TRBD1 for D (6 bases). Germline CDR1 is GTSNPN and CDR2 is SVGIG (reference sequence). The ends were cut back, 4 bases at V and 0 bases at J, with 12 bases in the middle. There are 14 residues in the CDR3. The CDR3 DNA reads TGTGCCTGGATCCGGGACAACCTGAACACTGAAGCTTTCTTT. It encodes CAWIRDNLNTEAFF.

This chain links TRBV6-2 or TRBV6-3 with TRBJ2-5, with D perhaps TRBD2 (5 bases). Trimming removed 10 bases at V and 4 bases at J, with 16 bases between. The CDR3 covers 13 residues. Germline values: CDR1 MNHEY, CDR2 SVGEGT. Written as DNA, the CDR3 is TGTGCCACCTTCTCAGGAGGTGGAGAGACCCAGTACTTC. Residues: CATFSGGGETQYF.

Only a few counts were recorded for this clonotype. The chain is built from TRBV4-2 and TRBJ2-4, with TRBD2 matching over 8 bases. V lost 0 bases and J lost 6; bases outside the gene matches: 7. This CDR3 region has 16 residues. Germline values: CDR1 LGHNA, CDR2 YNFKEQ. CDR3: CASSQDLGGVVNIQYF. The CDR3 DNA follows: TGTGCCAGCAGCCAAGATCTCGGGGGGGTAGTAAACATTCAGTACTTC.

This clonotype turned up a few times. The chain links TRBV9 to TRBJ1-4; tentative D call: TRBD1 (6 bases). In germline, CDR1 is SGDLS, CDR2 YYNGEE. The CDR3 extends over 14 amino acids. V lost 4 bases to trimming and J lost 6 bases, with 13 bases between them. For the CDR3, the DNA is TGTGCCAGCAGCCTCAGGGGTTATGATGAAAAACTGTTTTTT. It encodes CASSLRGYDEKLFF.

This clonotype was found a few times. V gene TRBV20-1 combines with J gene TRBJ2-5; the D is unclear. CDR1 is DFQATT, CDR2 SNEGSKA, per germline (reference sequence). The CDR3 is 12 residues long. V lost 6 bases and J lost 2, with 10 bases in between. The CDR3 reads CSAPKVQETQYF. Written as DNA, the CDR3 is TGCAGTGCCCCGAAAGTACAAGAGACCCAGTACTTC.

The chain recombines TRBV7-9 with TRBJ1-1, with 9 bases aligning to TRBD1. With V trimmed by 8 bases and J by 1 base, 5 bases remained unmatched. CDR1 and CDR2 (germline): SEHNR, FQNEAQ (reference sequence). The CDR3 extends over 14 amino acids. CDR3 protein: CASQEQGANTEAFF. The CDR3 nucleotides are TGTGCCAGCCAGGAACAGGGGGCGAACACTGAAGCTTTCTTT.

This clonotype was picked up many times. The rearrangement joins TRBV5-5 to TRBJ2-3, with a tentative D call TRBD2 (5 bases). V lost 2 bases and J lost 0, with 10 bases in between. The CDR3 length is 15 residues. The germline V gene encodes CDR1 SGHKS and CDR2 YYEKEE (reference sequence). CDR3 coding DNA: TGTGCCAGCAGCTTCGGGGAACCAAGCACAGATACGCAGTATTTT. This sequence encodes CASSFGEPSTDTQYF.

The chain combines TRBV10-3 with TRBJ2-1, with D hard to call. Germline CDR1 is ENHRY and CDR2 is SYGVKD. The CDR3 is made up of 16 amino acids. V shed 4 bases and J shed 0 bases, with 13 bases lying between them. CDR3 nucleotides: TGTGCCATCAGTGCAGAGACTCAGAGCTCCTACAATGAGCAGTTCTTC. Translated: CAISAETQSSYNEQFF.

The CDR3 bases are TGTGCCAGCAGTCGCTGGATCTATGGCTACACCTTC. It yields the protein CASSRWIYGYTF. J is TRBJ1-2 and V is TRBV12-3 or TRBV12-4; no firm D call. V lost 5 bases and J 4 bases, leaving 8 bases between the germline ends. The CDR3 consists of 12 residues.

This clonotype was found a few times. This chain links TRBV27 with TRBJ2-3; D is perhaps TRBD2 (5 bases). Trimming shortened V by 5 bases and J by 4 bases, and 16 bases separated the two germline ends. Germline CDR1 MNHEY, CDR2 SMNVEV (reference sequence). The CDR3 totals 15 residues. CDR3 nucleotide sequence: TGTGCCAGCAGTATACGACTAAGCGAGGCAGATACGCAGTATTTT. It encodes CASSIRLSEADTQYF.

The chain employs TRBV5-5 and TRBJ2-1; 9 nucleotides align to TRBD1. This CDR3 comprises 16 residues. Per germline, CDR1 SGHKS and CDR2 YYEKEE (reference sequence). V shed 2 bases and J 9 bases; nucleotides not matched to a gene: 12. CDR3 nucleotides: TGTGCCAGCAGCTTTTCTTTTACACAGGGGGCGAGTGAGCAGTTCTTC. Its protein product is CASSFSFTQGASEQFF. Full variable domain (rest looked up from reference TRBV5-5 and TRBJ2-1): DAGVTQSPTHLIKTRGQQVTLRCSPISGHKSVSWYQQVLGQGPQFIFQYYEKEERGRGNFPDRFSARQFPNYSSELNVNALLLGDSALYLCASSFSFTQGASEQFFGPGTRLTVL.

V and J are TRBV6-2 or TRBV6-3 and TRBJ2-2; 7 bases fit TRBD1. The V and J ends lost 5 bases and 5 bases, in that order; junction bases with no gene match: 5. Germline values: CDR1 MNHEY, CDR2 SVGEGT. CDR3 size: 14 residues. CDR3 nucleotide sequence: TGTGCCAGCAGTGTAAACAGGGGAACCGGGGAGCTGTTTTTT. This translates into CASSVNRGTGELFF.

The rearrangement joins TRBV5-5 to TRBJ1-4, with 7 nucleotides matching TRBD1. This CDR3 region has 16 residues. In germline, CDR1 is SGHKS, CDR2 YYEKEE (reference sequence). The V gene end was trimmed by 3 bases and the J gene end by 7 bases; junction bases not matched to a gene: 12. The CDR3 reads CASSSGPQGVSEKLFF. In DNA form, the CDR3 reads TGTGCCAGCAGCTCGGGCCCGCAGGGGGTTAGTGAAAAACTGTTTTTT.

The CDR3 region has the DNA TGTGCCAGCAGCTTTACGGGACCGGAGCACGTC. This sequence encodes CASSFTGPEHV. The chain recombines TRBV5-5 with TRBJ2-7; D might be TRBD1 or TRBD2, each matching 5 bases. The CDR3 is 11 amino acids. Germline CDR1 SGHKS, CDR2 YYEKEE (reference sequence).

This clonotype was detected a few times. V usage is TRBV7-8 and J usage is TRBJ2-7; 7 bases line up with TRBD1. The germline gives CDR1 SGHVS, CDR2 FQNEAQ. The V and J ends lost 6 bases and 1 base, in that order; junction bases with no gene match: 12. The CDR3 totals 16 residues. The CDR3 sequence: CASSRWGTAISYEQYV. The CDR3 coding sequence is TGTGCCAGCAGTAGGTGGGGGACAGCGATATCCTACGAGCAGTACGTC.

This clonotype is a singleton in its sample. The V call is TRBV5-1, the J call TRBJ2-4, with D maybe TRBD2 (5 bases). This CDR3 is built from 16 residues. Germline V gene data show CDR1 as SGHRS and CDR2 as YFSETQ. The ends were cut back, 2 bases at V and 2 bases at J, with 14 bases in the middle. For the CDR3, the DNA is TGCGCCAGCAGCTTACTCACGGGGAGCCCCAAAAACATTCAGTACTTC. This translates into CASSLLTGSPKNIQYF.

This clonotype was seen a handful of times. This sequence joins TRBV5-1 and TRBJ2-3; 7 bases match TRBD2. Germline assignment: CDR1 SGHRS and CDR2 YFSETQ. J gave up 1 base and V 0 bases, and 5 bases lay outside the gene matches. The CDR3 is 16 residues long. The CDR3 bases are TGCGCCAGCAGCTTGGGACTAGCAGTAGGCACAGATACGCAGTATTTT. As protein: CASSLGLAVGTDTQYF.

V gene TRBV12-3 or TRBV12-4 combines with J gene TRBJ1-5; D perhaps matches TRBD1 (6 bases). This CDR3 spans 14 amino acids. V was cut by 5 bases and J by 7 bases, with 15 bases left in between. Here the CDR3 reads CASSGTLTPQPQHF. The CDR3 nucleotides read TGTGCCAGCAGTGGGACACTAACACCCCAGCCCCAGCATTTT.

The table lists this clonotype with a few counts. This rearrangement joins TRBV12-3 or TRBV12-4 to TRBJ2-5, with a weak D call TRBD1 (7 bases). CDR3 length: 13 residues. The V and J ends lost 6 bases and 5 bases respectively, with 13 bases between them. This chain's CDR3 is CASSAGQRETQYF. CDR3 sequence (DNA): TGTGCCAGCAGCGCGGGACAGAGGGAGACCCAGTACTTC.

The chain employs TRBV6-5 and TRBJ2-7, with D possibly being TRBD1 (6 bases). This CDR3 contains 13 residues. The germline CDR1 and CDR2 sequences are MNHEY and SVGAGI. The V end lost 6 bases, the J end lost 3 bases, and 12 bases lay between the germline ends. The CDR3, as DNA: TGTGCCAGCAGACAAGGACAGAGCTACGAGCAGTACGTC. As protein: CASRQGQSYEQYV.